This paragraph reports one T cell receptor beta chain. The antigen remains undetermined. The PCR used 60 Vbeta and 13 Jbeta primers. Clones were sequenced by immunoSEQ multiplex PCR, and TCRdb holds only the in-frame ones, with some missing. In the table there are approximately 140,000 clones, over 60% of which are singletons. This sample stems from a study of cytomegalovirus exposure and HLA in healthy donors. Study-level background: Out of about 180 million T cells, an earlier analysis found over 100 million unique TCR beta sequences in total.

The trim removed 7 bases at V and 9 bases at J, leaving 14 bases unmatched. There are 15 residues in the CDR3. Per the germline V gene, CDR1 is SQVTM and CDR2 is ANQGSEA. Notes on the study in general: Analyzed later, most CMV-associated TCR beta chains appeared HLA-restricted. CMV serostatus was the sole immune exposure data available.

The sample taken for sequencing was PBMCs. The source of this sequence is a male donor in good health and CMV-seropositive. The J gene is TRBJ2-5, the V gene TRBV29-1, with 13 positions matching TRBD2. The CDR3 reads CSAVVTSGGRRAQYF. In DNA, the CDR3 is TGCAGCGCCGTGGTGACTAGCGGGGGGAGAAGGGCCCAGTACTTC.